This TCR beta chain stems from a study of T cell responses to AZD1222 COVID-19 vaccine (dated by TCRdb to the early 2020s). A note on the overall study: TCR sequencing covered more than 230 trial participants: 200 to 210 given two doses of AZD1222 and about 26 given two doses of MenACWY control vaccine. Trial participants were enrolled into age subgroups of 18-55, 56-69 and 70-plus years, which contained roughly 140, 27 and 60 TCR-sequenced participants, respectively. What the study reported, not specific to this receptor: Conclusions about previously exposed vaccinees are limited, since just 5 to 7 AZD1222 recipients were seropositive for SARS-CoV-2 at baseline. The 56-69-year group was small, and its depth increase did not reach significance, likely because of low power. The whole spike protein was spanned by vaccine-associated CD4 TCRs, and dominant responses were seen in regions 160-218 and 743-854. No day 14 peak-response samples were available, so repertoires were characterized only after the peak T cell response. Epitopes outside the regions mutated in the B.1.351 and B.1.1.7 variants were reportedly recognized by nearly half of the unique spike-specific TCRs. A significant rise in spike-specific TCR breadth and depth was observed after two AZD1222 doses relative to day 0 and relative to MenACWY recipients. Participants were mostly white British and included more females than males, and it was suggested by the authors that clonal diversity may have been underestimated.

The germline V gene (reference sequence) provides CDR1 SEHNR and CDR2 FQNEAQ. The cysteine opens and the phenylalanine closes a CDR3 of 16 amino acids. Only CDR3 DNA remains: 48 bases, in frame from the first base. The V end gives up 5 bases and the J end 3 bases, leaving 11 bases in the junction not matched to a gene. Of note for this clone: Its antigen is currently not known. Qualities for individual bases were not recorded, and no much larger clone is one base off.

The CDR3 regions of human TCRbeta chains were analyzed by immunosequencing. In the paper's pipeline: TCRs in the repertoires were compared against a reference library of SARS-CoV-2-specific TCRs that had been generated with the MIRA antigen-specificity platform. Breadth was defined as the fraction of unique TCRs that were SARS-CoV-2-associated. Depth was defined as the fraction of total T cells that were SARS-CoV-2-associated. Using the MIRA data, each spike-specific TCR was assigned both to the spike region to which the TCR was reactive and to a CD4 or CD8 class. Log10-transformed breadth and depth values were compared by one-way ANOVA with Sidak's multiple comparisons tests. The clones in this table, taken by TCRdb from immuneACCESS, are in-frame only. Not every clone is retained; where verified, under half of the shortfall comes from an unresolved V gene, and the cause of the rest is unknown. V and J calls and clone size are those listed in that table; D and trimming were worked out from the DNA. In all, the sample holds roughly 100,000 clones, and around 86% of those were seen once. Of the sample, roughly 3.3% is held by the ten largest clones.

The sample's time point, from its label and the paper: about 28 days (+/-7) after the second vaccine dose. Read against the paper, the sample's treatment or condition label means: meningococcal conjugate vaccine given as trial control. Vaccinee samples were obtained from the UK trials COV001 and COV002, which included a single-blind randomized controlled phase 2/3 trial of AZD1222 (ChAdOx1 nCoV-19) in healthy adults. For TCRbeta chain sequencing, PBMC samples were collected from trial participants at day 0 and at day 28 after the second dose. The specimen was peripheral blood, collected 28 days after the second dose of the MenACWY control vaccine. The chain joins TRBV7-9 to TRBJ1-1; 8 of the junction bases match TRBD1. The source is an adult who received the MenACWY meningococcal vaccine as a control. The CDR3 protein: CASSRGQGRRDTEAFF. The base sequence is TGTGCCAGCAGCCGCGGACAGGGAAGGAGGGACACTGAAGCTTTCTTT.